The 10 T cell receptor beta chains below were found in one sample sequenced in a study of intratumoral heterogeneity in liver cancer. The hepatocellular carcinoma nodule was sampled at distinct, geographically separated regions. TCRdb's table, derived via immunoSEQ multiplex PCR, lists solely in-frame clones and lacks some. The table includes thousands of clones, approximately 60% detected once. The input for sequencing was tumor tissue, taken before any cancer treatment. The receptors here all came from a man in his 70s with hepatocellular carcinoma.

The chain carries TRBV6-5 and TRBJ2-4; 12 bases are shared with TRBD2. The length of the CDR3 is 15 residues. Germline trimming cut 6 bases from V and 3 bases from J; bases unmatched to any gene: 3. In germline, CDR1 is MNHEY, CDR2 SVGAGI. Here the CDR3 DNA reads TGTGCCAGCAGGCGACTAGCGGGGGACAAAAACATTCAGTACTTC. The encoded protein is CASRRLAGDKNIQYF.

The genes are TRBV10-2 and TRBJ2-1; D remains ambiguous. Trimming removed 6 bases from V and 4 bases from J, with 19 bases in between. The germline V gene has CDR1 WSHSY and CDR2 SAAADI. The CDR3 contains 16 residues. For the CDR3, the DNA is TGCGCCAGCAGACGCCAGGAGTCCACTTTTTACAATGAGCAGTTCTTC. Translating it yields CASRRQESTFYNEQFF.

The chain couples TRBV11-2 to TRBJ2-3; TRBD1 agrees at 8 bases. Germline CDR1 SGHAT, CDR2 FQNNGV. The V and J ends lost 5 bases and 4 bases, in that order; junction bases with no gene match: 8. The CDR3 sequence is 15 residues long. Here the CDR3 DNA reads TGTGCCAGCAGCCGGGCAGGGGGCAAGGCAGATACGCAGTATTTT. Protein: CASSRAGGKADTQYF.

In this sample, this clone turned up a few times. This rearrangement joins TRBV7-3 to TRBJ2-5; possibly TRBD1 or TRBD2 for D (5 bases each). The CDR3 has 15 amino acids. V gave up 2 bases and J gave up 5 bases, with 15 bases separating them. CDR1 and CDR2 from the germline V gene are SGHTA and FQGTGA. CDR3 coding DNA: TGTGCCAGCAGCTTAGTTTTAGGGGACGGGGAGACCCAGTACTTC. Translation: CASSLVLGDGETQYF.

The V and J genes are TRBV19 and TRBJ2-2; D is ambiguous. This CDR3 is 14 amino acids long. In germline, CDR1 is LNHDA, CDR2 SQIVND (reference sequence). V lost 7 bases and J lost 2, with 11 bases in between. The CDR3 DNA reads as TGTGCCAGTAAGACATTGAGTAACACCGGGGAGCTGTTTTTT. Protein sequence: CASKTLSNTGELFF.

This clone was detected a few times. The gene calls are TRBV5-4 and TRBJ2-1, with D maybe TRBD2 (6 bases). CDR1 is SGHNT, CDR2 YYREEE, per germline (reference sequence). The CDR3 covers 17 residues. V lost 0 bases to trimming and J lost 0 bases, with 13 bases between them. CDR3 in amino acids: CASSLGQRVSSYNEQFF. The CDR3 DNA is TGTGCCAGCAGCTTGGGCCAGCGGGTAAGCTCCTACAATGAGCAGTTCTTC.

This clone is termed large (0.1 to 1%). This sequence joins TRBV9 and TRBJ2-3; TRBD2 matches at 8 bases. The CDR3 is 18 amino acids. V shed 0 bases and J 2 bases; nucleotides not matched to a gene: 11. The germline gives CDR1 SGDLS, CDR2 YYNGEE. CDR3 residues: CASSVGMGGTRPTDTQYF. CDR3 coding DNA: TGTGCCAGCAGCGTAGGGATGGGGGGGACTAGGCCCACAGATACGCAGTATTTT.

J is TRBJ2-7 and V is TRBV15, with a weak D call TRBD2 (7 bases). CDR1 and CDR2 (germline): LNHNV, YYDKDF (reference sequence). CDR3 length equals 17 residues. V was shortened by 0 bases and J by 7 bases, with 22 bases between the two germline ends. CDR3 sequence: CATSRDYEASGGREQYV. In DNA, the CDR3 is TGTGCCACCAGCAGAGATTATGAAGCTTCGGGGGGCCGGGAGCAGTACGTC.

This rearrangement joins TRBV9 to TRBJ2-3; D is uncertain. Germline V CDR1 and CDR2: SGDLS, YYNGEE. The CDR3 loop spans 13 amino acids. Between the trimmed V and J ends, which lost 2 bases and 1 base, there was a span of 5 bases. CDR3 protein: CASSVQGTDTQYF. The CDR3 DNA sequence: TGTGCCAGCAGCGTCCAGGGCACAGATACGCAGTATTTT.

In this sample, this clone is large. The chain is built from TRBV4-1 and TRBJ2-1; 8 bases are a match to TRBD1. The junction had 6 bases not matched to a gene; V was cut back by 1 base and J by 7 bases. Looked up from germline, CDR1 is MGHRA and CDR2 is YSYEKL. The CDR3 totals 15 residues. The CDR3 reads CASSQAQGALNEQFF. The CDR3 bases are TGCGCCAGCAGCCAAGCCCAGGGGGCGCTTAATGAGCAGTTCTTC.